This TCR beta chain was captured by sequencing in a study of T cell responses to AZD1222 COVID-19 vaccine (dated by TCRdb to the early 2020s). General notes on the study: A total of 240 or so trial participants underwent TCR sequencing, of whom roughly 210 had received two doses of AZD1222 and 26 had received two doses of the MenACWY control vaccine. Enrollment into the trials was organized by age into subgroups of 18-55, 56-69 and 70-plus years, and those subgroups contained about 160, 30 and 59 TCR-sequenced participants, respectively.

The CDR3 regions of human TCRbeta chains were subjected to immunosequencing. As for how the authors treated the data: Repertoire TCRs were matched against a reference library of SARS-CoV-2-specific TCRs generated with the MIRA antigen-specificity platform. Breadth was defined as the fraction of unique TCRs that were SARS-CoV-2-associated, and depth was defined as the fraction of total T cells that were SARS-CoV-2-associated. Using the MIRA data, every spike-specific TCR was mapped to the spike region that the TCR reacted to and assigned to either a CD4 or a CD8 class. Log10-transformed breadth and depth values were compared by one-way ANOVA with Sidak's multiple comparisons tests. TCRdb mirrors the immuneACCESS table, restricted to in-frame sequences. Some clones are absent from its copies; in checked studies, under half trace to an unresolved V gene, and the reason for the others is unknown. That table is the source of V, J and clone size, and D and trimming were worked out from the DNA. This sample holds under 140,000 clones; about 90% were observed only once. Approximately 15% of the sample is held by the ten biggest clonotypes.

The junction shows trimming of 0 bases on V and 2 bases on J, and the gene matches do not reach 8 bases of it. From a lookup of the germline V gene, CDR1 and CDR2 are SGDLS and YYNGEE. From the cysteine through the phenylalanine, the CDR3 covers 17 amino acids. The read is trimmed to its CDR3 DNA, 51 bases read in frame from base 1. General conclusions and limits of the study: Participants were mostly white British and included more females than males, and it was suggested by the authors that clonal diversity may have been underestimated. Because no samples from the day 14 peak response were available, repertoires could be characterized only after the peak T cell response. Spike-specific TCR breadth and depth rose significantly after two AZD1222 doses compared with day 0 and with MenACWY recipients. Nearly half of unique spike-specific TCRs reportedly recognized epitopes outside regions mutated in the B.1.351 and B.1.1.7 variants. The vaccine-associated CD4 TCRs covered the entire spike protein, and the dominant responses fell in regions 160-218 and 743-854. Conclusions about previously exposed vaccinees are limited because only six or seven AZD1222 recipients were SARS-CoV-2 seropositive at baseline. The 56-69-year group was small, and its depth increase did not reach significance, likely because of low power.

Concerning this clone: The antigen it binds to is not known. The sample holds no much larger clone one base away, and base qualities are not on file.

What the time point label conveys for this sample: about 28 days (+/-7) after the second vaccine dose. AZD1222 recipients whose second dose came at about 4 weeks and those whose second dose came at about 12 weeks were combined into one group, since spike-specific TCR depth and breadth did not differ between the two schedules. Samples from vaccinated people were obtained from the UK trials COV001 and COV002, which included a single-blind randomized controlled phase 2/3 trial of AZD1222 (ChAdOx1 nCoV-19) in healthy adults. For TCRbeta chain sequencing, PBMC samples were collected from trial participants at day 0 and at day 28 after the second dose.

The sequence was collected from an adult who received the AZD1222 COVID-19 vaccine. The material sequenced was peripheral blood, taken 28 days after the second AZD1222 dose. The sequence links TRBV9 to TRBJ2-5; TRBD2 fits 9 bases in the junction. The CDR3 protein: CASSVAGAGGPQETQYF. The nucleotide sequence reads TGTGCCAGCAGCGTAGCGGGGGCGGGAGGGCCACAAGAGACCCAGTACTTC. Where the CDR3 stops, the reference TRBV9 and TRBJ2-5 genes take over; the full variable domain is DSGVTQTPKHLITATGQRVTLRCSPRSGDLSVYWYQQSLDQGLQFLIQYYNGEERAKGNILERFSAQQFPDLHSELNLSSLELGDSALYFCASSVAGAGGPQETQYFGPGTRLLVL.